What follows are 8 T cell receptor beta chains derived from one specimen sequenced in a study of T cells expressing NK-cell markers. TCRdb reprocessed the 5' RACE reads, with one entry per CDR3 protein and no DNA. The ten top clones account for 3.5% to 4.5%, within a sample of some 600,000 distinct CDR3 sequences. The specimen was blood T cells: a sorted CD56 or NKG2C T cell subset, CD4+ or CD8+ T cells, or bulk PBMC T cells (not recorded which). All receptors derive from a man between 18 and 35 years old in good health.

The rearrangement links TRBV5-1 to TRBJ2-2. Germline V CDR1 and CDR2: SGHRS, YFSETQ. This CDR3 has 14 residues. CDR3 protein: CASSLGSGTGELFF.

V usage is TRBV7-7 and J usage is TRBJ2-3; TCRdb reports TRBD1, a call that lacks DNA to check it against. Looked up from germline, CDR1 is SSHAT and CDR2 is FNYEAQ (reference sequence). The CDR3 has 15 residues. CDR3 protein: CASSPWERGTDTQYF.

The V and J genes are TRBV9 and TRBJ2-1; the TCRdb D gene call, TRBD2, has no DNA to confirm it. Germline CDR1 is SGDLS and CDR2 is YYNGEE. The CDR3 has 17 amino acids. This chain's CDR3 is CASSSSPHGTSGNEQFF.

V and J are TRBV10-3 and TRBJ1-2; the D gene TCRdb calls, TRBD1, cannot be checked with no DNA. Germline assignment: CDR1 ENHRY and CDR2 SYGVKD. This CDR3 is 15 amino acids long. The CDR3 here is CAISEPSMGRDGYTF.

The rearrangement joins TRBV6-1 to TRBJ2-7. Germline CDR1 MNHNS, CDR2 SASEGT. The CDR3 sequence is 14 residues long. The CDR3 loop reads CASFSRETPYEQYF.

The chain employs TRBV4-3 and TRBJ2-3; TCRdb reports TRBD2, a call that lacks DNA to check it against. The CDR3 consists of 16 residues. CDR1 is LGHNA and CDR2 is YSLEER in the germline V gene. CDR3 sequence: CASSSSRDLSLDTQYF.

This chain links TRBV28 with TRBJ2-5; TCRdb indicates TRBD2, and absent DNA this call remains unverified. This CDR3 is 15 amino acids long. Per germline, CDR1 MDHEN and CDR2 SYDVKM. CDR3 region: CASSLPGLKGKTQYF.

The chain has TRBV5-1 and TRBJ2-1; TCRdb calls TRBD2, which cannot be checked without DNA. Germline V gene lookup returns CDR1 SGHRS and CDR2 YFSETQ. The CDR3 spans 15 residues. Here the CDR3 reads CASSLGGDGYNEQFF.